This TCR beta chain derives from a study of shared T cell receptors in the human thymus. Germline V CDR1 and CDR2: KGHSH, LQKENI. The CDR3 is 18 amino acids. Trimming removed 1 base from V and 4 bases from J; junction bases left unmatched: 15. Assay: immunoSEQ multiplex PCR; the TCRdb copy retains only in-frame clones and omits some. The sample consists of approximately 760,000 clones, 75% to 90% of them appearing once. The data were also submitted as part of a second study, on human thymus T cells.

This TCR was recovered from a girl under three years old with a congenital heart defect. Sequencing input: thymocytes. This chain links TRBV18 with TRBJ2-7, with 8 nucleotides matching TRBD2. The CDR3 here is CASSPRGPRGGELYEQYF. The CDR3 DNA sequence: TGTGCCAGCTCACCACGCGGGCCTCGGGGGGGGGAATTGTACGAGCAGTACTTC.